This T cell receptor (beta chain) was sequenced for a study of T-cell memory formation after mild COVID-19. The overall study: Most TCR clusters belonged to a single donor.

One entry per CDR3 protein, called by TCRdb with MiXCR from the 5' RACE reads. The profile shows approximately 250,000 distinct CDR3 sequences, approximately 15% of them singletons. Whole-study results and caveats: For second-wave clones that peaked at day 37, SARS-CoV-2 specificity went unverified. Mainly CM and EM harbored the contracting CD4+ clones; mainly EMRA harbored the CD8+ ones. Memory from before infection featured some responding clones, which suggests cross-reactive memory joined.

The sample holds many counts of this clonotype. Its antigen is unknown. The CDR3 extends over 16 amino acids. Unmatched junction bases numbered 9, after V lost 3 bases and J lost 5 bases. The germline CDR1 and CDR2 sequences are LNHNV and YYDKDF (reference sequence). The sequenced sample consisted of PBMCs or a T cell subset sorted from them (not recorded which). The clonotype was recovered from a man aged 18 to 35 who had mild COVID-19 (a few samples of this study predate the infection). Cell type and time point are not known. J is TRBJ2-1 and V is TRBV15; 8 nucleotides agree with TRBD2. The CDR3 loop is CATSRARGGSDNEQFF. The CDR3 DNA sequence: TGTGCCACCAGCAGGGCCCGGGGGGGGTCGGACAATGAGCAGTTCTTC.